The next 2 T cell receptor beta chains were all read from a single sample in a study of CD8+CD57+ T cells in acquired aplastic anemia. According to the study, genomic DNA was the template for TCR beta VDJ and CDR3 profiling. TCRdb passed the reads through MiXCR, listing each CDR3 protein once. The sample lists 90,000 to 130,000 distinct CDR3 sequences; roughly 51% were seen once. Sequencing was done on a sample of sorted CD4+, CD8+, or CD8+CD57+ T cells (not recorded which) from PBMCs. These receptors were collected from a human donor in good health, serving as a control.

As for this clonotype: As the CDR3 is not closed by the conserved phenylalanine or tryptophan, this likely results from a read error. The V call is TRBV15, the J call TRBJ2-7; 10 positions agree with TRBD1. V was pared by 6 bases and J by 6 bases, with 11 bases of the junction left unmatched. The CDR3 has 15 amino acids. CDR1 LNHNV and CDR2 YYDKDF come from the germline V gene (reference sequence). The CDR3 DNA sequence: TGTGCCACCAGAGGAGAGACAGGGGGCCTTAGCGAGCAGTACCTC. Amino acid sequence: CATRGETGGLSEQYL.

This clonotype was counted once. The rearrangement joins TRBV7-9 to TRBJ1-2; 7 nucleotides agree with TRBD1. The ends lost 5 bases at V and 8 bases at J; junction bases unmatched: 5. The CDR3 has 12 residues. Germline V gene data show CDR1 as SEHNR and CDR2 as FQNEAQ (reference sequence). The CDR3 nucleotides are TGTGCCAGCAGCCCGGAGACAGGGGGCTACACCTTC. It codes for CASSPETGGYTF.